This TCR beta chain came from a study of cytotoxic CD8 clonotypes in ibrutinib-treated CLL (dated by TCRdb to the early 2020s). For context, the study as a whole: The cohort included approximately 15 treatment-naive and ten to twelve relapsed/refractory patients; roughly 17 were IGHV unmutated. Responses were partial in some 24 patients and complete in 2; after median about 70 months follow-up, about 14 stayed in remission and around 12 progressed. The response samples were drawn at a median of approximately 12 months into treatment, with a range of about 6 to 40 months. On average, each sample had approximately 280,000 productive templates and around 100,000 productive rearrangements. Longitudinal samples were available for about 30% of the roughly 86 trial participants. Cryopreserved peripheral blood mononuclear cells were collected before treatment, at response, and at either disease progression or sustained remission. Every remission and progressive disease sample was obtained while ibrutinib was still being received by the patients. Results the study describes overall, beyond this receptor: Public clonotypes were rare and either shrank or stayed stable during treatment, and the rise in clonality at ibrutinib response reflected expansion of private clonotypes. Clonality rose at ibrutinib response, remained stable during sustained remission, and dropped back toward baseline at progression. Sampling times were not matched between sustained-remission and progressing patients, and lymph node repertoires were not studied. At baseline, clonality was higher than in age-matched healthy donors and showed a strong correlation with circulating CD8+ T-cell counts.

The CDR3 numbers 15 residues from cysteine through phenylalanine. The only DNA kept is the CDR3, 45 bases in frame from the first base. CDR1 and CDR2 are read off the germline V gene (reference sequence) as SEHNR and FQNEAQ. V has 6 bases trimmed and J has 5 bases trimmed; junction bases matching no gene number 9. The label giving this sample's time point can be read as: progressive disease on ibrutinib. For TCR beta library preparation, approximately 2 micrograms of genomic DNA were isolated from cryopreserved PBMCs. Longitudinal blood samples from CLL patients on ibrutinib monotherapy underwent high-throughput TCR beta sequencing. The patients were enrolled in a single-center, open-label phase 2 trial of ibrutinib monotherapy. A word on this clone: Its cognate antigen has yet to be identified. Base qualities are not recorded, but no much larger clone differs from it by a single base.

On a MiSeq, deep resolution sequencing aimed for a depth between 1 in 1 million and 1 in 200,000 T cells, with each clonotype covered 10x on average. TCR beta libraries were generated with the immunoSEQ hsTCRB Kit. The original methods were these. ImmunoSEQ Data Assistant and ImmunoSEQ Analyzer were used for data analysis, and V, D and J genes were assigned according to IMGT definitions. Clonality, with values ranging from 0 to 1, was calculated as one minus the normalized Shannon entropy of productive rearrangement frequencies. Public clonotype analysis was restricted to overrepresented clonotypes comprising at least 0.05% of each patient's repertoire. Some twelve age-matched healthy donor repertoires from immuneACCESS were used as controls for clonality. Imported from immuneACCESS, the table was reduced by TCRdb to in-frame sequences with V and J called. These copies leave out some clones; in studies compared against another copy, an unresolved V gene accounts for under half, and the cause of the remainder is not known. D and trimming were read from the DNA, whereas the V and J calls and clone size are those reported in that table. Across this sample there are around 70,000 clones, with over 75% seen only once. The ten biggest clones cover around 7.7% of the sample.

This specimen consisted of PBMCs, obtained at disease progression, from a patient treated with ibrutinib. The sequence joins TRBV7-9 to TRBJ1-4, with TRBD1 identical over 7 junction bases. The receptor was derived from a human donor with chronic lymphocytic leukemia. The sequenced DNA: TGTGCCAGCAGATCCCCAGGGGGGCGCAATGAAAAACTGTTTTTT. The resulting protein is CASRSPGGRNEKLFF.